The rows below give T cell receptor beta chains drawn from one sample of a study of blood T cell repertoires in COVID-19. Clones were read by immunoSEQ multiplex PCR, and TCRdb kept only the in-frame ones, dropping some. The repertoire holds some 180,000 clones, with over 80% as singletons. Source material: peripheral blood. Every receptor here comes from a woman in her thirties or forties with COVID-19, enrolled during active disease. Both conserved end residues are part of each CDR3. The D gene is left open where the match is weak. Part of the rows lack a size; the others show once, few, many or a class for expanded clones.

few NA TRBJ2-1 TRBV3-1/TRBV3-2 TGTGCCAGCAGCCAAGAATGGGGGGGGATGGGGACACACAATGAGCAGTTCTTC CASSQEWGGMGTHNEQFF
NA NA TRBJ2-3 TRBV27 TGTGCCAGCTCGACGGAGGGGCTAGCAACAGATACGCAGTATTTT CASSTEGLATDTQYF
NA TRBD2 TRBJ2-2 TRBV18 TGTGCCAGCTCAACTCCTAGCGGGATTAACACCGGGGAGCTGTTTTTT CASSTPSGINTGELFF
NA TRBD2 TRBJ2-7 TRBV6-6 TGTGCCAGCAGTTCTTCAGGAAGTAGCGGGGGGTACGAGCAGTACTTC CASSSSGSSGGYEQYF
NA NA TRBJ1-1 TRBV2 TGTGCCAGCGATAGCCGAACAGGGATTGGCACTGAAGCTTTCTTT CASDSRTGIGTEAFF
NA NA TRBJ2-7 TRBV28 TGTGCCAGCAGACCTCCCACGGGAGCCTACGAGCAGTACTTC CASRPPTGAYEQYF
NA TRBD1 TRBJ2-1 TRBV29-1 TGCAGCGTTGACCTTACAGGGGCGGAAGGTGAGCAGTTCTTC CSVDLTGAEGEQFF
few NA TRBJ1-2 TRBV19 TGTGCCAGTAGTATAGATTATCGCCGGGATCCCAGGGGCTACACCTTC CASSIDYRRDPRGYTF
many TRBD2 TRBJ2-1 TRBV4-2 TGTGCCAGCAGCCAAGCCCCCGGACTAGCGGGGGCCTACAATGAGCAGTTCTTC CASSQAPGLAGAYNEQFF
NA NA TRBJ1-6 TRBV3-1/TRBV3-2 TGTGCCAGCAGCCAAGCAGGGCGGGACTCGCCCCTCCACTTT CASSQAGRDSPLHF
NA TRBD1 TRBJ1-2 TRBV3-1/TRBV3-2 TGTGCCAGCAGCCAAGGACAGGGGCGCACGACTGGCTACACCTTC CASSQGQGRTTGYTF
NA TRBD2 TRBJ2-2 TRBV3-1/TRBV3-2 TGTGCCAGCAGCCTTAGCGGGGGGCGAACCAGGGAGCTGTTTTTT CASSLSGGRTRELFF
NA NA TRBJ2-5 TRBV18 TGTGCCAGCTCACTGGGGGGGCCAGGAGAGACCCAGTACTTC CASSLGGPGETQYF
NA NA TRBJ2-7 TRBV18 TGTGCCAGCTCACCAACCGGGAGTTCCTACGAGCAGTACTTC CASSPTGSSYEQYF
NA NA TRBJ1-5 TRBV2 TGTGCCAGCAGTGACAGGGTCAATCAGCCCCAGCATTTT CASSDRVNQPQHF
NA NA TRBJ1-3 TRBV5-1 TGCGCCAGCAGCTCGCAGGGTCCTCATGCGTCTGGAAACACCATATATTTT CASSSQGPHASGNTIYF
NA TRBD1 TRBJ2-7 TRBV2 TGTGCCAGCAGTTGGCAGGGGCAGGGGGTCTACGAGCAGTACTTC CASSWQGQGVYEQYF
NA TRBD1 TRBJ1-1 TRBV15 TGTGCCACCAGCAGAGAAGGGACAGGGACGGAAGCAGCTTTCTTT CATSREGTGTEAAFF
once NA TRBJ1-5 TRBV19 TGTGCCAGTAGCTATAGTTATCAGCCCCAGCATTTT CASSYSYQPQHF
NA NA TRBJ2-1 TRBV29-1 TGCAGCGCCTCATTTAGCGGCCCCTACAATGAGCAGTTCTTC CSASFSGPYNEQFF
NA NA TRBJ1-1 TRBV7-8 TGTGCCAGCAGCTTACAGATTATGAACACTGAAGCTTTCTTT CASSLQIMNTEAFF
NA TRBD2 TRBJ2-6 TRBV28 TGTGCCAGCAGTTTGGGAGGGGTCTCTGGGGCCAACGTCCTGACTTTC CASSLGGVSGANVLTF
once NA TRBJ2-7 TRBV10-3 TGTGCCATCAGTGAGTCAAGAGGGATGGGGTACGAGCAGTACTTC CAISESRGMGYEQYF
few NA TRBJ2-7 TRBV2 TGTGCCAGCTTGGATGGAAGGAGACAGTTGAAATTC CASLDGRRQLKF